This TCR beta chain was identified during a study of T cell responses to AZD1222 COVID-19 vaccine. TCRdb keeps only in-frame clones here, not all; method: immunoSEQ multiplex PCR. The sample consists of approximately 190,000 clones, roughly 90% of them appearing once. The CDR3 is 18 residues long. Trimming took off 1 base at V and 0 bases at J, with 13 bases between the two ends. Germline V gene sequence: CDR1 LNHDA, CDR2 SQIVND (reference sequence). This chain connects TRBV19 to TRBJ2-6, with TRBD2 as a possible D gene (5 bases). The material was peripheral blood, obtained on day 0 of AZD1222 vaccination. This clonotype originated in an adult in good health. The CDR3, as DNA: TGTGCCAGTAGTATAGTGGCTACCCGGGGCTCTGGGGCCAACGTCCTGACTTTC. This codes for CASSIVATRGSGANVLTF.